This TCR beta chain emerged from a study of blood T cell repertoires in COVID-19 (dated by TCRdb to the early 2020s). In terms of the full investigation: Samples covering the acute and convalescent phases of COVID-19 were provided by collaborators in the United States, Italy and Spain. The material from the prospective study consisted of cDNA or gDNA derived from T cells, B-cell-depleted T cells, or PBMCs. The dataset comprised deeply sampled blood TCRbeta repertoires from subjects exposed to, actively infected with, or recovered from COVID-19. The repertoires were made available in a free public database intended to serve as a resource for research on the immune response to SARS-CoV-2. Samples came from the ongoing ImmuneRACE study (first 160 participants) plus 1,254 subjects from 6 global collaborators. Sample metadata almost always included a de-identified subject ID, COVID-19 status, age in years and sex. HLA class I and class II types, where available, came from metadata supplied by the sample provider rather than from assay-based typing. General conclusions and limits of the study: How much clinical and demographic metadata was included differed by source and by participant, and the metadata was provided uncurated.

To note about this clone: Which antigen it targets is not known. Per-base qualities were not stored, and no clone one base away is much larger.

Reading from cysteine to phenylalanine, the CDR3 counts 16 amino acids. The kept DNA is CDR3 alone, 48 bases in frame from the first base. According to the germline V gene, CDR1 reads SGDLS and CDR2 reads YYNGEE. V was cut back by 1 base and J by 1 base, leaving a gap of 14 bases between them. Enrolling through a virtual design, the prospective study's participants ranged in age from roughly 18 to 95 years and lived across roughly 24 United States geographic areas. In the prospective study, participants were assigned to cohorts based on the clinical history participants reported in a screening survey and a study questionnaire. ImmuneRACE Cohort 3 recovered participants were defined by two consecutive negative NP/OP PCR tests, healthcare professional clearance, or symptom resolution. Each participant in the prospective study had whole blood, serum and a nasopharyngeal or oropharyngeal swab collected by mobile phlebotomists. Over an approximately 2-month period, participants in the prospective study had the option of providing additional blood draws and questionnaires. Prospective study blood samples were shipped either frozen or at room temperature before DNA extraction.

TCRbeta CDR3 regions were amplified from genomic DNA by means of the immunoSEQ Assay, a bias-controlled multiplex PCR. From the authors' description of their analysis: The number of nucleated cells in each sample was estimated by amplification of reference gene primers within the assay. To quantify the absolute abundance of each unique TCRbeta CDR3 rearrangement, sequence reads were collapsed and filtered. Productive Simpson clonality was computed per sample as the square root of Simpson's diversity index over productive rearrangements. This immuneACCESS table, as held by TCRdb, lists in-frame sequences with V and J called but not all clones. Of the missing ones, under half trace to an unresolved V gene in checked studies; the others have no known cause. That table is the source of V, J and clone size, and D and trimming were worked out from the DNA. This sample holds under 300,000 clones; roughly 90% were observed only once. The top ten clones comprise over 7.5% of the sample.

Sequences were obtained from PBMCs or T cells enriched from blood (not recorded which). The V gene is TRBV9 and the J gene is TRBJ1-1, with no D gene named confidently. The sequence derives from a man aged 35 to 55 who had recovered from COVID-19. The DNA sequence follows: TGTGCCAGCAGCGTAAACAAGGAGGGCCGGAACACTGAAGCTTTCTTT. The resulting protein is CASSVNKEGRNTEAFF.